This T cell receptor beta chain appears in the sequencing data of a study of T cell responses to AZD1222 COVID-19 vaccine. Study context: Pooled in the analysis were second doses at about 4 or about 12 weeks.

Germline V gene data show CDR1 as SGHRS and CDR2 as YFSETQ. The CDR3 covers 13 residues. V was clipped by 4 bases and J by 1 base, with 6 bases between them. As concerns this clone: Its specificity is unknown.

Generated by immunoSEQ multiplex PCR, the TCRdb table keeps only in-frame clones and is missing some. The sample contains about 110,000 clones, over 75% of which appear only once. Study conclusions and caveats: Donor demographics were predominantly white British with a female majority; clonal diversity may be underestimated.

This clonotype was sampled from an adult in good health. Sample: peripheral blood, taken on day 0 of AZD1222 vaccination. The chain recombines TRBV5-1 with TRBJ2-4, with D maybe TRBD2 (5 bases). The CDR3 protein is CASSPGAKNIQYF. DNA of the CDR3: TGCGCCAGCAGCCCGGGGGCCAAAAACATTCAGTACTTC.